This TCR beta chain was retrieved from a study of blood T cell repertoires in COVID-19. About the research overall: The origin of the acute and convalescent COVID-19 samples was the United States, Italy and Spain. PBMCs, B-cell-depleted T cells, or T cells provided the cDNA or gDNA that made up the material.

Source study methods: Quantification of nucleated cells was approximated via reference gene primer amplification. Using immunoSEQ multiplex PCR, the repertoire was profiled, and TCRdb retains in-frame clones only, with some absent. The DNA gave D and trimming, while V, J and clone size come from that table. This sample has roughly 190,000 clones; 75% to 85% occur once, and the top ten carry around 16%. Germline lookup yields CDR1 WSHSY and CDR2 SAAADI. This CDR3 comprises 15 residues. The junction had 10 bases not matched to a gene; V was cut back by 5 bases and J by 6 bases. This TCR was sampled from a woman aged 50 to 65 with acute COVID-19. This chain links TRBV10-2 with TRBJ2-3, with 8 bases that match TRBD2. The sequencing input was PBMCs or T cells enriched from blood (not recorded which). The CDR3 spells CASSSFAGGLDTQYF. The CDR3 DNA follows: TGCGCCAGCAGTAGTTTTGCGGGGGGCCTCGATACGCAGTATTTT.